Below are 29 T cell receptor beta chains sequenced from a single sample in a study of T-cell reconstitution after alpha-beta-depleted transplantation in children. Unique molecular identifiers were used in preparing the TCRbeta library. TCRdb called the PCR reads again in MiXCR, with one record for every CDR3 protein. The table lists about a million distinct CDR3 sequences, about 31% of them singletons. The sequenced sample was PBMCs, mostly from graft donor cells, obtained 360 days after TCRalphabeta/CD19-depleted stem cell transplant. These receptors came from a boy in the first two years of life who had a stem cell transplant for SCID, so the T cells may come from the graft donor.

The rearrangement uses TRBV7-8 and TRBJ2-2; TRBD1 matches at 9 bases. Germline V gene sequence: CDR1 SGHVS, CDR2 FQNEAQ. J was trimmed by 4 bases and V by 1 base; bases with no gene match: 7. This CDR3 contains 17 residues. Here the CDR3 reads CASSLVGTGRSTGELFF. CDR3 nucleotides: TGTGCCAGCAGCTTAGTTGGGACAGGGAGAAGCACCGGGGAGCTGTTTTTT.

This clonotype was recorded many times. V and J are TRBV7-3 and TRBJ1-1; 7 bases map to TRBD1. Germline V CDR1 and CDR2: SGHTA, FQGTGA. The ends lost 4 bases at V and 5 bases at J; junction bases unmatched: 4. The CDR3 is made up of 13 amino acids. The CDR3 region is CASSSRQGTEAFF. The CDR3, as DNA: TGTGCCAGCAGCTCTAGACAGGGAACTGAAGCTTTCTTT.

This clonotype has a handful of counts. The CDR3 here is CSARASSGGQYF. The CDR3 DNA follows: TGCAGTGCTAGAGCAAGTAGCGGGGGACAGTATTTT. The chain is built from TRBV20-1 and TRBJ2-3; 9 bases fit TRBD2. There are 12 residues in the CDR3. Germline V gene data show CDR1 as DFQATT and CDR2 as SNEGSKA (reference sequence). The V gene end was trimmed by 1 base and the J gene end by 12 bases; junction bases not matched to a gene: 5.

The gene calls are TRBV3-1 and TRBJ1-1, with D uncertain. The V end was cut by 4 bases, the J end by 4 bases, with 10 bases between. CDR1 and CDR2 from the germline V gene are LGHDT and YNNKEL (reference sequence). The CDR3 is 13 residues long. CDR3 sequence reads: CASSRGEGTEAFF. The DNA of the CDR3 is TGTGCCAGCAGCCGGGGAGAGGGCACTGAAGCTTTCTTT.

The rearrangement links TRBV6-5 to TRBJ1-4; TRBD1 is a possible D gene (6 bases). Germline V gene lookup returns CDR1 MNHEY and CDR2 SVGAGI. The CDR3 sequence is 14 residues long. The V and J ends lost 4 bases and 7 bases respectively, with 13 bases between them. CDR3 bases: TGTGCCAGCAGTTTCCTAGGGGGAGGTGAAAAACTGTTTTTT. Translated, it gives CASSFLGGGEKLFF.

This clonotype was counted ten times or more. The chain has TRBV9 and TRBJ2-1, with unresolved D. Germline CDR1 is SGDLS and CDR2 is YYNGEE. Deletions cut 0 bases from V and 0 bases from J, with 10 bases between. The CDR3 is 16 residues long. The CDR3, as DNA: TGTGCCAGCAGCGTAGTCCCACAAAGCTCCTACAATGAGCAGTTCTTC. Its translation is CASSVVPQSSYNEQFF.

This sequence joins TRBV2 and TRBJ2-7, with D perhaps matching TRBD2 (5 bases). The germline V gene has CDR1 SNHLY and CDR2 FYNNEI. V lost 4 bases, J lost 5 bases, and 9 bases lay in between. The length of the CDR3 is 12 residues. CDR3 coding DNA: TGTGCCAGCAGTGTCGAGGGTCACGAGCAGTACTTC. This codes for CASSVEGHEQYF.

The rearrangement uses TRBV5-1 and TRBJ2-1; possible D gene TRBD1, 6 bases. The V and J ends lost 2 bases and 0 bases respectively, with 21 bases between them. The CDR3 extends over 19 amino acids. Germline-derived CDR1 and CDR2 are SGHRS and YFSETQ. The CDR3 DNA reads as TGCGCCAGCAGCTTTATTGGTAAAAGGACAGAACGCTCCTACAATGAGCAGTTCTTC. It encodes CASSFIGKRTERSYNEQFF.

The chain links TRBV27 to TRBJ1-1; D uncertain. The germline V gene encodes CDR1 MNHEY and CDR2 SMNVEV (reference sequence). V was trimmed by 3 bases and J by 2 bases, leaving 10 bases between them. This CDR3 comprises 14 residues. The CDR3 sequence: CASSFRSSNTEAFF. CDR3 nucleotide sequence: TGTGCCAGCAGTTTCAGATCTTCTAACACTGAAGCTTTCTTT.

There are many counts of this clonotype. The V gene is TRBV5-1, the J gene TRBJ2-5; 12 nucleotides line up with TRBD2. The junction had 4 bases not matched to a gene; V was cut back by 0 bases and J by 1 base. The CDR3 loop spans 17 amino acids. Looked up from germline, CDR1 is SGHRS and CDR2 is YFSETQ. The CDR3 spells CASSLGRTSGVQETQYF. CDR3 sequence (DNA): TGCGCCAGCAGCTTGGGGAGGACTAGCGGGGTCCAAGAGACCCAGTACTTC.

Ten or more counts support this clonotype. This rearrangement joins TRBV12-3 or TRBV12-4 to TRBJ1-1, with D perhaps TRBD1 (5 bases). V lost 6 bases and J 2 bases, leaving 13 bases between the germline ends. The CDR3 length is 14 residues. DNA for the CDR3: TGTGCCAGCAGCCTGTTGAGGGGAAACACTGAAGCTTTCTTT. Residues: CASSLLRGNTEAFF.

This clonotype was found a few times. The CDR3 sequence is CASSFGDLSGGDTQYF. The CDR3 region has the DNA TGTGCCAGCAGTTTCGGGGACTTGTCTGGCGGAGATACGCAGTATTTT. The chain combines TRBV28 with TRBJ2-3, with D possibly matching TRBD2 (6 bases). Trimming took 3 bases from V and 5 from J, leaving 18 bases between them. Germline V gene data show CDR1 as MDHEN and CDR2 as SYDVKM. The CDR3 has 16 residues.

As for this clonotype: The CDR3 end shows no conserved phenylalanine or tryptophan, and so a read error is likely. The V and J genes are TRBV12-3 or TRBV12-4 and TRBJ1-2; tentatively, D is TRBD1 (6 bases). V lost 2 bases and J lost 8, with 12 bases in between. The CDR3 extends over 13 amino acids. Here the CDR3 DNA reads TGTGCCAGCAGTTTACAGGGGACTGAAGGCTACACCTCC. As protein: CASSLQGTEGYTS.

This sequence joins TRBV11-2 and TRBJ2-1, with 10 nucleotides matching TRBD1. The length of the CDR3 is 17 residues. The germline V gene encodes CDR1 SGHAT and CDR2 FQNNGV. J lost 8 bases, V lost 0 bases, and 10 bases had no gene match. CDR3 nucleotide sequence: TGTGCCAGCAGCTTAGATCGAAGGACAGGGGGGTGGGATGAGCAGTTCTTC. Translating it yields CASSLDRRTGGWDEQFF.

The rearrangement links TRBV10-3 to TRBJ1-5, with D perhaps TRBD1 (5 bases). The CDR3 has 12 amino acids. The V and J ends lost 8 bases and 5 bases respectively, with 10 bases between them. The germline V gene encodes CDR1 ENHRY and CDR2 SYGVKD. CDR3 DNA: TGTGCCATCCGCACGGGGGATCAGCCCCAGCATTTT. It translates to CAIRTGDQPQHF.

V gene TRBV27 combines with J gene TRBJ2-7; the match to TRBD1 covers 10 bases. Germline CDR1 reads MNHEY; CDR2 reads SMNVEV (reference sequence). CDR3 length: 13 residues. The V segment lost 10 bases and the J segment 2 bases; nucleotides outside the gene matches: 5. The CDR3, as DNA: TGTGCCACCCAGGGACAGGGGCCCTACGAGCAGTACTTC. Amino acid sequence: CATQGQGPYEQYF.

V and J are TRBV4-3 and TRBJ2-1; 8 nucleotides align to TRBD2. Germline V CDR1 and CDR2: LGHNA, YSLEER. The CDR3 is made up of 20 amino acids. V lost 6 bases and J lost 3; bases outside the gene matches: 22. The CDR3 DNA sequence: TGCGCCAGCAGGCCCTCGGGTGGTCTAGCGGGCGCACATTTCTACAATGAGCAGTTCTTC. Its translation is CASRPSGGLAGAHFYNEQFF.

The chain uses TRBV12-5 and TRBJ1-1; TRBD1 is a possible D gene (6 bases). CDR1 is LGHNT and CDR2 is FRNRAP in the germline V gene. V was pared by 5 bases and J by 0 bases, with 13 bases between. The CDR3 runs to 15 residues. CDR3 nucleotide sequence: TGTGCTAGTGGTATTGGGGGGGCTATGAACACTGAAGCTTTCTTT. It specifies CASGIGGAMNTEAFF.

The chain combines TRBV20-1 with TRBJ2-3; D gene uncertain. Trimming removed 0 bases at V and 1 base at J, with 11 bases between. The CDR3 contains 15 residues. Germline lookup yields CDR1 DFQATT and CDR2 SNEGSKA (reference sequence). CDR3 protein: CSARDPTARTDTQYF. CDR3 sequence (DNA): TGCAGTGCTAGAGATCCAACGGCTCGCACAGATACGCAGTATTTT.

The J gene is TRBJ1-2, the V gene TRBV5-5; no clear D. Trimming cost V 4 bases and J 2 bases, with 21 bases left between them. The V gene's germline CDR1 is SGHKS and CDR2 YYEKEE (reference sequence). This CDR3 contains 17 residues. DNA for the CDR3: TGTGCCAGCAGCCTACCTCCGGGAGGACTCGCGAACTATGGCTACACCTTC. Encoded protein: CASSLPPGGLANYGYTF.

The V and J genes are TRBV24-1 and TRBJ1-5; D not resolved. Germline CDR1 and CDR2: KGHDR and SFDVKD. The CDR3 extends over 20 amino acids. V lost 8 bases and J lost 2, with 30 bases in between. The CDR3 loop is CATTQRGIPKGGICNQPQHF. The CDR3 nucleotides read TGTGCCACCACCCAGAGAGGGATTCCCAAGGGCGGGATTTGCAATCAGCCCCAGCATTTT.

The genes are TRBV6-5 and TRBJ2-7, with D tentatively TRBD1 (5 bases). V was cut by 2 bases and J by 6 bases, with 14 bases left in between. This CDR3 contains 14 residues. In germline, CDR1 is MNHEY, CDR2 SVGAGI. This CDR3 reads CASSYKGEGFEQYF. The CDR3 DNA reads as TGTGCCAGCAGTTACAAAGGGGAAGGATTCGAGCAGTACTTC.

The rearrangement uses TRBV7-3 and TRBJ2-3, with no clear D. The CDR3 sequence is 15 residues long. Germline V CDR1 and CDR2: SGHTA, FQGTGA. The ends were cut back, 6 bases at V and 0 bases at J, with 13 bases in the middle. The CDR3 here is CASRKTGGSTDTQYF. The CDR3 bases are TGTGCCAGCAGAAAAACGGGTGGGAGCACAGATACGCAGTATTTT.

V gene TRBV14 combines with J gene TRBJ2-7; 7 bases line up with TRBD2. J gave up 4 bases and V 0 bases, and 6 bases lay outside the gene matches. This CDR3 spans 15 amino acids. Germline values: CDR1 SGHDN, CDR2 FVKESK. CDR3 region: CASSQDRDYLYEQYF. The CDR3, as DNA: TGTGCCAGCAGCCAAGACCGGGACTACCTATACGAGCAGTACTTC.

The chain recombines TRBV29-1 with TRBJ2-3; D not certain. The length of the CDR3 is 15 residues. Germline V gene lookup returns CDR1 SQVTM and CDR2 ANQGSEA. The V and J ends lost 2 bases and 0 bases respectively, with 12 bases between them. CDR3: CSVEKRHSSTDTQYF. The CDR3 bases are TGCAGCGTTGAAAAGAGACACTCAAGCACAGATACGCAGTATTTT.

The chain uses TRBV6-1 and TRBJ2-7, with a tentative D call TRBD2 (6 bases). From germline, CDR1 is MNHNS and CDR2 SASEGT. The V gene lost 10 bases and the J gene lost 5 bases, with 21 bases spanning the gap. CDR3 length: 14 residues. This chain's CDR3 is CATNRGAIFHEQYF. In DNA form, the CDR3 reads TGTGCCACCAACCGCGGGGCGATTTTCCACGAGCAGTACTTC.

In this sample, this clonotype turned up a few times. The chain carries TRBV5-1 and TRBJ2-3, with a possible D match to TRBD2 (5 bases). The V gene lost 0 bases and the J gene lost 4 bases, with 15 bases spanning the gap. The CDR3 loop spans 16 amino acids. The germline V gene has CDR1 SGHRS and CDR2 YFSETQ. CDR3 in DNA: TGCGCCAGCAGCTTGGAAGTCCGGGGTTGGCCAGATACGCAGTATTTT. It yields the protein CASSLEVRGWPDTQYF.

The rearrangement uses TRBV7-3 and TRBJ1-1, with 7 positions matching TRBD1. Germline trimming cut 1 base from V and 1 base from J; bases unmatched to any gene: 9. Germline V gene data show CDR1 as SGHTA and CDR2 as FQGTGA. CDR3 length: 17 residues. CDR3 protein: CASSLKGRGQRNTEAFF. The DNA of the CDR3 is TGTGCCAGCAGCTTAAAGGGGAGGGGGCAAAGGAACACTGAAGCTTTCTTT.

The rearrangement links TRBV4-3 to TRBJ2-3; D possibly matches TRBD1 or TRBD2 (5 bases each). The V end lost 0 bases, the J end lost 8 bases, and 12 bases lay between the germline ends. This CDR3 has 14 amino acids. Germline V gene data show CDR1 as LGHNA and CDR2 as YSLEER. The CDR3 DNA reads TGCGCCAGCAGCCAAGAGGGGCTAGCTGGTACGCAGTATTTT. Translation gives CASSQEGLAGTQYF.